These 7 T cell receptor beta chains were all obtained from the same sample, sequenced in a study of CD8 T cells in ankylosing spondylitis. Regarding the study as a whole: What seemed typical of ankylosing spondylitis blood was a TCR beta motif built from roughly eight highly homologous variants.

No cognate antigen is known for these TCRs. MiXCR, run by TCRdb on the 5' RACE reads, gives a single entry per CDR3 protein. The repertoire holds roughly 490,000 distinct CDR3 sequences, with 5.3% as singletons. Source material: blood, either unsorted or a sorted T cell fraction (not recorded which). The receptor set was obtained from a male donor with ankylosing spondylitis.

The CDR3 DNA is TGTGCCAGCAGTCGACCTCAGGGGATTACCTACGAGCAGTACTTC. Translating it yields CASSRPQGITYEQYF. This chain connects TRBV6-1 to TRBJ2-7; possible D gene TRBD1, 6 bases. The germline V gene encodes CDR1 MNHNS and CDR2 SASEGT. Trimming removed 5 bases from V and 2 bases from J, with 16 bases in between. The CDR3 runs to 15 residues.

As for this clonotype: This clone may be a read error of a much larger clone one base away. This sequence joins TRBV5-6 and TRBJ2-7, with unresolved D. V lost 3 bases and J 4 bases, leaving 11 bases between the germline ends. The length of the CDR3 is 13 residues. Germline V gene lookup returns CDR1 SGHDT and CDR2 YYEEEE. The CDR3 DNA is TGTGCCAGCAGCTCCGCGGACGTGTACGAGCAGTACTTC. Translation: CASSSADVYEQYF.

This clonotype was picked up a small number of times. This chain uses TRBV7-9 with TRBJ2-5; D unresolved. Trimming removed 4 bases from V and 9 bases from J, with 6 bases in between. Germline values: CDR1 SEHNR, CDR2 FQNEAQ (reference sequence). The CDR3 totals 10 residues. In nucleotides, the CDR3 is TGTGCCAGCAGCTACGGGTCCCAGTACTTC. The encoded protein is CASSYGSQYF.

This clonotype was observed a single time. The chain recombines TRBV18 with TRBJ2-2; 9 bases agree with TRBD1. There are 16 residues in the CDR3. Trimming took 8 bases from V and 2 from J; bases not matched to a gene: 9. CDR1 KGHSH and CDR2 LQKENI come from the germline V gene. CDR3 loop: CASTSGQGSNTGELFF. Here the CDR3 DNA reads TGTGCCAGCACTTCGGGACAGGGCTCTAACACCGGGGAGCTGTTTTTT.

As regards this clonotype: With a much larger clone just one base away, this may be a read error. The V call is TRBV2, the J call TRBJ2-1; 7 bases map to TRBD2. Germline assignment: CDR1 SNHLY and CDR2 FYNNEI. V dropped 7 bases and J dropped 2; count of bases not matched to a gene: 5. This CDR3 spans 14 amino acids. CDR3 bases: TGTGCCAGCATCCCCCGGGGGGCCTACAATGAGCAGTTCTTC. Protein sequence: CASIPRGAYNEQFF. Complete variable domain (other parts from reference TRBV2 and TRBJ2-1): EPEVTQTPSHQVTQMGQEVILRCVPISNHLYFYWYRQILGQKVEFLVSFYNNEISEKSEIFDDQFSVERPDGSNFTLKIRSTKLEDSAMYFCASIPRGAYNEQFFGPGTRLTVL.

At least ten counts were recorded for this clonotype. The rearrangement links TRBV28 to TRBJ2-1, with D unclear. The germline V and J ends were trimmed by 8 bases and 5 bases, with 10 bases remaining between them. Germline assignment: CDR1 MDHEN and CDR2 SYDVKM. This CDR3 has 12 residues. CDR3 amino acids: CASQVKHNEQFF. Here the CDR3 DNA reads TGTGCCAGCCAAGTTAAACACAATGAGCAGTTCTTC.

This clonotype was counted at least ten times. The V gene is TRBV6-1, the J gene TRBJ1-1; D remains unclear. Trimming took off 1 base at V and 0 bases at J, with 12 bases between the two ends. CDR1 and CDR2 (germline): MNHNS, SASEGT. The CDR3 totals 16 residues. Here the CDR3 DNA reads TGTGCCAGCAGTGAAGTACCCCTCCCCATGAACACTGAAGCTTTCTTT. Residues: CASSEVPLPMNTEAFF.